Below are 24 T cell receptor beta chains sequenced from a single sample in a study of T cell repertoires in ileal Crohn's disease. The time point here: neoterminal ileum biopsy at postoperative endoscopy, about 6 months after surgery. Profiled with immunoSEQ multiplex PCR; TCRdb holds only in-frame clones, not every one. The sample contains about 12,000 clones, roughly 73% of which appear only once. The sequenced sample consisted of ileal tissue. These receptors were collected from an adult with Crohn's disease.

This clone was seen only a few times. The J gene is TRBJ1-4, the V gene TRBV5-6; weak D call: TRBD1 (5 bases). The CDR3 sequence is 15 residues long. Germline loops: CDR1 SGHDT, CDR2 YYEEEE. Between the trimmed V and J ends, which lost 8 bases and 8 bases, there was a span of 22 bases. CDR3 sequence (DNA): TGTGCCAGTCAACCGACCAGGGCTCCGGGCGAAAAACTGTTTTTT. Its protein product is CASQPTRAPGEKLFF. The whole variable domain, remainder taken from reference TRBV5-6 and TRBJ1-4, is DAGVTQSPTHLIKTRGQQVTLRCSPKSGHDTVSWYQQALGQGPQFIFQYYEEEERQRGNFPDRFSGHQFPNYSSELNVNALLLGDSALYLCASQPTRAPGEKLFFGSGTQLSVL.

The chain employs TRBV7-2 and TRBJ2-1, with TRBD2 identical over 7 bases. The V gene's germline CDR1 is SGHTA and CDR2 FQGNSA. Trimming removed 4 bases from V and 4 bases from J; junction bases left unmatched: 7. CDR3 size: 15 residues. CDR3 DNA: TGTGCCAGCAGCTGGGGGGGGAGCCTTTACAATGAGCAGTTCTTC. This sequence encodes CASSWGGSLYNEQFF.

The chain combines TRBV28 with TRBJ2-4, with 7 bases matching TRBD1. J was trimmed by 1 base and V by 10 bases; bases with no gene match: 10. Germline values: CDR1 MDHEN, CDR2 SYDVKM. This CDR3 has 15 residues. The CDR3 reads CATTPGTVAKNIQYF. Written as DNA, the CDR3 is TGTGCCACCACCCCCGGGACAGTGGCCAAAAACATTCAGTACTTC.

The CDR3 DNA reads as TGCGCCAGCAGCTTGGGTAGGGGGCTCATTGGAGGTTCCTACGAGCAGTACTTC. Its protein is CASSLGRGLIGGSYEQYF. V is TRBV5-1 and J is TRBJ2-7, with 7 bases that match TRBD1. The CDR3 has 18 amino acids. The trim removed 0 bases at V and 1 base at J, leaving 13 bases unmatched. Per the germline V gene, CDR1 is SGHRS and CDR2 is YFSETQ.

V usage is TRBV6-6 and J usage is TRBJ1-4; D is unclear. Trimming left V 6 bases short and J 8 bases short, with 19 bases between. Looked up from germline, CDR1 is MNHNY and CDR2 is SVGAGI (reference sequence). The CDR3 sequence is 15 residues long. The CDR3 here is CASRWKRGVREKLFF. CDR3 nucleotide sequence: TGTGCCAGCAGATGGAAGCGGGGAGTTCGAGAAAAACTGTTTTTT.

The rearrangement joins TRBV5-6 to TRBJ2-1, with D perhaps matching TRBD1 (6 bases). V was pared by 4 bases and J by 5 bases, with 22 bases between. Germline assignment: CDR1 SGHDT and CDR2 YYEEEE. The CDR3 loop spans 17 amino acids. Here the CDR3 reads CASSGVRKTGIDNEQFF. In nucleotides, the CDR3 is TGTGCCAGCAGCGGCGTACGTAAAACAGGGATTGACAATGAGCAGTTCTTC.

The chain joins TRBV5-1 to TRBJ1-6; D is unresolved. The germline V gene encodes CDR1 SGHRS and CDR2 YFSETQ. Trimming shortened V by 9 bases and J by 5 bases, and 12 bases separated the two germline ends. The CDR3 is 13 amino acids. CDR3 DNA sequence: TGCGCCATCCCCCGAGGGAATAATTCACCCCTCCACTTT. This translates into CAIPRGNNSPLHF.

The chain carries TRBV20-1 and TRBJ2-7; D is possibly TRBD2 (5 bases). Germline CDR1 and CDR2: DFQATT and SNEGSKA (reference sequence). This CDR3 comprises 11 residues. The V and J ends lost 6 bases and 5 bases respectively, with 11 bases between them. The CDR3 sequence: CSAETINEQYF. The DNA for the CDR3 is TGCAGTGCGGAGACTATCAACGAGCAGTACTTC.

The chain carries TRBV6-5 and TRBJ1-2; D perhaps matches TRBD1 (6 bases). Between the trimmed V and J ends, which lost 0 bases and 4 bases, there was a span of 9 bases. CDR3 length equals 14 residues. CDR1 is MNHEY, CDR2 SVGAGI, per germline. As DNA, the CDR3 is TGTGCCAGCAGTTACTCGGACAGAGTCTATGGCTACACCTTC. This gives the protein CASSYSDRVYGYTF.

V usage is TRBV5-1 and J usage is TRBJ2-2; D gene unclear. The CDR3 is 12 residues long. V was pared by 5 bases and J by 9 bases, with 11 bases between. The germline gives CDR1 SGHRS, CDR2 YFSETQ. DNA of the CDR3: TGCGCCAGCAGGGGTACGGGTCGGGAGCTGTTTTTT. Translated: CASRGTGRELFF. Filled out from reference TRBV5-1 and TRBJ2-2, the complete variable domain reads KAGVTQTPRYLIKTRGQQVTLSCSPISGHRSVSWYQQTPGQGLQFLFEYFSETQRNKGNFPGRFSGRQFSNSRSEMNVSTLELGDSALYLCASRGTGRELFFGEGSRLTVL.

This clone was seen more than once but under ten times. The V and J genes are TRBV5-1 and TRBJ2-5; 9 bases fit TRBD2. J gave up 5 bases and V 2 bases, and 10 bases lay outside the gene matches. CDR1 and CDR2 from the germline V gene are SGHRS and YFSETQ. This CDR3 region has 16 residues. DNA of the CDR3: TGCGCCAGCAGCTTTACCCAGCGGGAGGACCTGGAGACCCAGTACTTC. Protein sequence: CASSFTQREDLETQYF. The whole variable domain, filled in from reference TRBV5-1 and TRBJ2-5, reads KAGVTQTPRYLIKTRGQQVTLSCSPISGHRSVSWYQQTPGQGLQFLFEYFSETQRNKGNFPGRFSGRQFSNSRSEMNVSTLELGDSALYLCASSFTQREDLETQYFGPGTRLLVL.

This chain connects TRBV2 to TRBJ2-5; 7 bases are shared with TRBD1. V was clipped by 5 bases and J by 1 base; unmatched bases: 1. The CDR3 sequence is 13 residues long. Germline CDR1 and CDR2: SNHLY and FYNNEI. In DNA form, the CDR3 reads TGTGCCAGCAGTACAGGGGTCCAAGAGACCCAGTACTTC. It codes for CASSTGVQETQYF.

A remark on this clone: Other DNA sequences in the same sample also yield this CDR3. The chain uses TRBV7-9 and TRBJ2-3; D gene ambiguous. Per the germline V gene, CDR1 is SEHNR and CDR2 is FQNEAQ (reference sequence). Trimming removed 3 bases from V and 4 bases from J, with 8 bases in between. CDR3 size: 13 residues. Written as DNA, the CDR3 is TGTGCCAGCAGCTTGGTACCGGCAGATACGCAGTATTTT. Translation gives CASSLVPADTQYF.

The V and J genes are TRBV2 and TRBJ1-2; a possible D gene is TRBD1 (6 bases). The CDR3 is 15 residues long. In germline, CDR1 is SNHLY, CDR2 FYNNEI. V gave up 6 bases and J gave up 0 bases, with 14 bases separating them. CDR3 sequence reads: CASRPQGNANYGYTF. CDR3 nucleotides: TGTGCCAGCAGGCCACAGGGTAACGCTAACTATGGCTACACCTTC.

This sequence joins TRBV29-1 and TRBJ1-4; possible D gene TRBD1, 6 bases. The germline V gene encodes CDR1 SQVTM and CDR2 ANQGSEA. Trimming removed 2 bases at V and 8 bases at J, with 18 bases between. This CDR3 comprises 15 residues. The CDR3 DNA reads TGCAGCGTTGAACTCCCGGGACACAGCATCGAAAAACTGTTTTTT. Protein: CSVELPGHSIEKLFF.

Worth noting for this clone: Other DNA sequences from this sample encode an identical CDR3 as well. This chain connects TRBV2 to TRBJ1-5; TRBD1 matches at 8 bases. In germline, CDR1 is SNHLY, CDR2 FYNNEI. The J segment lost 0 bases and the V segment lost 6 bases, leaving 7 bases of the junction unmatched. CDR3 length: 16 residues. CDR3 DNA sequence: TGTGCCAGCAGCTCCGGACAGGGTTATAGCAATCAGCCCCAGCATTTT. Translated: CASSSGQGYSNQPQHF.

V gene TRBV28 combines with J gene TRBJ1-1; 7 bases are shared with TRBD1. The CDR3 covers 13 residues. Losses at the gene ends were 5 bases for V and 8 bases for J; bases not matched to a gene: 8. CDR1 MDHEN and CDR2 SYDVKM come from the germline V gene. The DNA for the CDR3 is TGTGCCAGCAGTCGAGGGGGCGCCCGGGAAGCTTTCTTT. It yields the protein CASSRGGAREAFF. The full variable domain, its missing parts supplied by reference TRBV28 and TRBJ1-1, is DVKVTQSSRYLVKRTGEKVFLECVQDMDHENMFWYRQDPGLGLRLIYFSYDVKMKEKGDIPEGYSVSREKKERFSLILESASTNQTSMYLCASSRGGAREAFFGQGTRLTVV.

This clone is medium-sized by share. The chain recombines TRBV4-1 with TRBJ2-5; 7 nucleotides match TRBD2. This CDR3 comprises 13 residues. J was trimmed by 7 bases and V by 6 bases; bases with no gene match: 8. Germline CDR1 reads MGHRA; CDR2 reads YSYEKL. Written as DNA, the CDR3 is TGCGCCAGCAGTGGGGGGGAGAGGGGGACCCAGTACTTC. This sequence encodes CASSGGERGTQYF.

The rearrangement joins TRBV11-2 to TRBJ2-7; the match to TRBD2 covers 7 bases. The V and J ends lost 4 bases and 0 bases, in that order; junction bases with no gene match: 6. The CDR3 is made up of 15 amino acids. In germline, CDR1 is SGHAT, CDR2 FQNNGV. The CDR3 nucleotides read TGTGCCAGCAGCTCTCTGGGAGGGAGCTCCTACGAGCAGTACTTC. Translation: CASSSLGGSSYEQYF. Using reference TRBV11-2 and TRBJ2-7 for the parts outside the CDR3, the full variable domain is EAGVAQSPRYKIIEKRQSVAFWCNPISGHATLYWYQQILGQGPKLLIQFQNNGVVDDSQLPKDRFSAERLKGVDSTLKIQPAKLEDSAVYLCASSSLGGSSYEQYFGPGTRLTVT.

The V gene is TRBV29-1, the J gene TRBJ1-2; no clear D gene. The CDR3 spans 12 residues. Trimming left V 4 bases short and J 8 bases short, with 14 bases between. In germline, CDR1 is SQVTM, CDR2 ANQGSEA. This chain's CDR3 is CSVAGFKRGYTF. The CDR3 region has the DNA TGCAGCGTTGCCGGGTTCAAAAGGGGCTACACCTTC.

This clone was observed a few times. This chain joins TRBV19 and TRBJ1-3; D may be TRBD1 (6 bases). The CDR3 has 15 residues. The germline CDR1 and CDR2 sequences are LNHDA and SQIVND (reference sequence). V lost 3 bases to trimming and J lost 1 base, with 10 bases between them. The CDR3 DNA follows: TGTGCCAGTAGTATCGGCGGACAGTCTGGAAACACCATATATTTT. Protein sequence: CASSIGGQSGNTIYF.

Written as DNA, the CDR3 is TGTGCCAGCAGCCCACAGGGGGCCGCCGTGGAACTGTTTTTT. Protein: CASSPQGAAVELFF. The chain combines TRBV7-8 with TRBJ1-4; 9 bases fit TRBD1. The germline CDR1 and CDR2 sequences are SGHVS and FQNEAQ. After removal of 5 bases from V and 12 bases from J, the junction contained 10 bases not matched to a gene. This CDR3 is built from 14 residues.

The V gene is TRBV6-5, the J gene TRBJ2-7; tentative D call: TRBD1 (6 bases). CDR1 is MNHEY and CDR2 is SVGAGI in the germline V gene. This CDR3 is 15 amino acids long. V lost 0 bases to trimming and J lost 3 bases, with 12 bases between them. The CDR3 coding sequence is TGTGCCAGCAGTTACTCGGGGGAAGGGGGCTACGAGCAGTACTTC. Encoded protein: CASSYSGEGGYEQYF.

The genes are TRBV7-9 and TRBJ2-7; TRBD2 agrees at 7 bases. The length of the CDR3 is 13 residues. After removal of 1 base from V and 7 bases from J, the junction contained 4 bases not matched to a gene. The germline CDR1 and CDR2 sequences are SEHNR and FQNEAQ (reference sequence). As DNA, the CDR3 is TGTGCCAGCAGCTTAGTAGCGGGTGGTGAGCAGTACTTC. Translated, it gives CASSLVAGGEQYF.